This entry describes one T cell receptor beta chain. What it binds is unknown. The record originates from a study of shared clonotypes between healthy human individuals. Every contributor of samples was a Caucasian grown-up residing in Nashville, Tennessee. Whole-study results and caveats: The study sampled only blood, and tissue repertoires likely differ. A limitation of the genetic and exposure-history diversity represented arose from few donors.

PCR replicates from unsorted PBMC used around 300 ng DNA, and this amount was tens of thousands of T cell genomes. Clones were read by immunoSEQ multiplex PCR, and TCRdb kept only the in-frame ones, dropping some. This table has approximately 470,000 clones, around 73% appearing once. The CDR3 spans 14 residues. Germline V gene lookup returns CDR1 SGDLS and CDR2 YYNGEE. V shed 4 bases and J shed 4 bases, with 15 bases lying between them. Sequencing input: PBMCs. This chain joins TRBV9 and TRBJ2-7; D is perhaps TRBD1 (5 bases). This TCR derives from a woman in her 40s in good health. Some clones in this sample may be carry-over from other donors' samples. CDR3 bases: TGTGCCAGCAGCCCCACAGGACGGTTGTACGAGCAGTACTTC. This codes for CASSPTGRLYEQYF.